Listed below are T cell receptor beta chains from one sample, sequenced in a study of blood T cells in healthy people across ages. TCRdb re-analysed the 5' RACE reads in MiXCR, keeping a single row per CDR3 protein. The table shows 1.5 million to 2 million distinct CDR3 sequences, with approximately 39% occurring only once. Sequenced: blood. Every receptor here comes from a human donor in good health. Both conserved end residues are part of each CDR3. A D gene is named only where the DNA matches it firmly. Clone size appears in some rows only: once, few, many, or a class for an expanded clone.

v_call	d_call	cdr3_length	clone_size	j_call	cdr3_aa	cdr3_nt
TRBV5-6	TRBD1	13	few	TRBJ2-7	CASSWDRIREQYF	TGTGCCAGCAGTTGGGACAGAATACGGGAGCAGTACTTC
TRBV5-6	-	15	-	TRBJ2-7	CASSSRVDFSYEQYF	TGTGCCAGCAGTTCACGCGTGGACTTCTCCTACGAGCAGTACTTC
TRBV3-1	-	16	-	TRBJ2-4	CASGQEGMGPIDIQYF	TGTGCCAGCGGCCAAGAGGGCATGGGTCCGATCGACATTCAGTACTTC
TRBV11-2	-	11	few	TRBJ1-1	CASSGWTEAFF	TGTGCCAGCAGCGGGTGGACTGAAGCTTTCTTT
TRBV7-9	-	15	-	TRBJ2-3	CASSLGRGTSDTQYF	TGTGCCAGCAGCTTAGGAAGGGGGACATCAGATACGCAGTATTTT
TRBV20-1	TRBD2	16	few	TRBJ2-1	CSASGLAGEDYNEQFF	TGCAGTGCTAGCGGACTAGCGGGGGAGGACTACAATGAGCAGTTCTTC
TRBV3-1	-	14	-	TRBJ2-5	CASSLISGKETQYF	TGTGCCAGCAGCCTGATTTCGGGGAAAGAGACCCAGTACTTC
TRBV20-1	-	13	-	TRBJ1-2	CSARRRGNYGYTF	TGCAGTGCTAGAAGACGGGGGAACTATGGCTACACCTTC
TRBV5-6	-	14	-	TRBJ2-5	CASGLAAWEETQYF	TGTGCCAGCGGCTTGGCCGCGTGGGAAGAGACCCAGTACTTC
TRBV13	TRBD2	15	few	TRBJ2-4	CASSPPSGGYNEQYF	TGTGCCAGCAGCCCTCCTAGCGGGGGTTACAATGAGCAGTACTTC
TRBV20-1	TRBD1	16	once	TRBJ2-3	CSARDLGTASTDTQYF	TGCAGTGCTAGAGATCTGGGGACAGCGAGCACAGATACGCAGTATTTT
TRBV3-1	TRBD2	15	-	TRBJ2-7	CASSQDTLAGYEQYF	TGTGCCAGCAGCCAAGATACGCTAGCGGGGTACGAGCAGTACTTC
TRBV10-3	TRBD1	15	-	TRBJ1-5	CAIRAGQGTDQPQHF	TGTGCCATCAGGGCGGGACAGGGGACCGATCAGCCCCAGCATTTT
TRBV7-2	-	14	-	TRBJ1-3	CASSPGTTGNTIYF	TGTGCCAGCAGCCCTGGGACTACCGGAAACACCATATATTTT